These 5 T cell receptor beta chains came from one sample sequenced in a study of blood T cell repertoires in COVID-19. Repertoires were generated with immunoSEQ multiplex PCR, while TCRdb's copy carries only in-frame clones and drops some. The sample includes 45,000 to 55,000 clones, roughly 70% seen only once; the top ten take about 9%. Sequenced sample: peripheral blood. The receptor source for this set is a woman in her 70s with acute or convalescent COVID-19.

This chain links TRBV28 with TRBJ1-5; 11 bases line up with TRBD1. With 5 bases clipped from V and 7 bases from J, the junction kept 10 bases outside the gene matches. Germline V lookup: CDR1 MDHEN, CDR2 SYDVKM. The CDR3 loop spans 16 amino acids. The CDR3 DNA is TGTGCCAGCAGTCCGACGGGACAGGGGGACGAGCAGCCCCAGCATTTT. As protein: CASSPTGQGDEQPQHF.

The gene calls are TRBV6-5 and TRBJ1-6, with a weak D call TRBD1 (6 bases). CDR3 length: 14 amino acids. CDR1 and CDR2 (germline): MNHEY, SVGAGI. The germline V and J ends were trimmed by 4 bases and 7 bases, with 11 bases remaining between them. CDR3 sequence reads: CASSSGEWNSPLHF. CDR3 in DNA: TGTGCCAGCAGTTCAGGGGAGTGGAATTCACCCCTCCACTTT.

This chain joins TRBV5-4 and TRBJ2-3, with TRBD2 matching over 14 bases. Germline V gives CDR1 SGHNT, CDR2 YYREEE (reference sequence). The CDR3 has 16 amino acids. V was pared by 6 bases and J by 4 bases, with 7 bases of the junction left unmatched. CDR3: CASNPGLAGAADTQYF. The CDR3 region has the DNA TGTGCCAGCAACCCGGGACTAGCGGGAGCCGCAGATACGCAGTATTTT.

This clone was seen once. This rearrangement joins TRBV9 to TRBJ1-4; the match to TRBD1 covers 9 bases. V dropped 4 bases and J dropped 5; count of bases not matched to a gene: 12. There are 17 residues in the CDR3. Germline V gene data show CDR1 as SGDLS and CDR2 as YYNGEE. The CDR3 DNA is TGTGCCAGCAGCCCAGGGGGACAGGGTTTTCTGAATGAAAAACTGTTTTTT. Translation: CASSPGGQGFLNEKLFF.

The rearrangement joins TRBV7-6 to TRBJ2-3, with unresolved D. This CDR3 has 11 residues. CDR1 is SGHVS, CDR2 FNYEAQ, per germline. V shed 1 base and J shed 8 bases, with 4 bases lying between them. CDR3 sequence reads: CASSLDRTQYF. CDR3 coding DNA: TGTGCCAGCAGCTTAGATCGTACGCAGTATTTT.